The 26 T cell receptor beta chains listed next were all sequenced from one sample in a study of T cell responses to AZD1222 COVID-19 vaccine. Generated by immunoSEQ multiplex PCR, the TCRdb table keeps only in-frame clones and is missing some. The sample has 140,000 to 150,000 clones, approximately 90% seen once. The input for sequencing was peripheral blood, taken on day 0 of AZD1222 vaccination. These receptors all come from an adult in good health.

The chain employs TRBV28 and TRBJ1-6; D not certain. V was pared by 4 bases and J by 9 bases, with 13 bases between. Germline V gives CDR1 MDHEN, CDR2 SYDVKM. This CDR3 spans 14 amino acids. The CDR3 protein is CASSSMRDLSPLHF. The CDR3, as DNA: TGTGCCAGCAGTTCGATGCGAGACCTTTCACCCCTCCACTTT.

The CDR3 bases are TGTGCCAGCAGCTCGGGCCTAACAGGCTACACCTTC. It specifies CASSSGLTGYTF. The chain is built from TRBV9 and TRBJ1-2; D remains ambiguous. Per the germline V gene, CDR1 is SGDLS and CDR2 is YYNGEE. Trimming stripped 4 bases from V and 8 bases from J, with 12 bases between. This CDR3 region has 12 residues.

This clone was observed a single time. This chain links TRBV7-9 with TRBJ1-2; D is unclear. The V end lost 3 bases, the J end lost 8 bases, and 10 bases lay between the germline ends. Germline V gives CDR1 SEHNR, CDR2 FQNEAQ (reference sequence). This CDR3 has 12 amino acids. The CDR3 reads CASSLDHLGYTF. The DNA of the CDR3 is TGTGCCAGCAGCTTGGACCATCTCGGCTACACCTTC. The whole variable domain, filled in from reference TRBV7-9 and TRBJ1-2, reads DTGVSQNPRHKITKRGQNVTFRCDPISEHNRLYWYRQTLGQGPEFLTYFQNEAQLEKSRLLSDRFSAERPKGSFSTLEIQRTEQGDSAMYLCASSLDHLGYTFGSGTRLTVV.

V gene TRBV6-5 combines with J gene TRBJ1-2, with D perhaps TRBD1 (6 bases). The CDR3 runs to 14 residues. V was trimmed by 6 bases and J by 4 bases, leaving 15 bases between them. Germline V CDR1 and CDR2: MNHEY, SVGAGI. This CDR3 reads CASRRGGASYGYTF. The CDR3, as DNA: TGTGCCAGCAGGAGGGGGGGCGCAAGCTATGGCTACACCTTC.

The gene calls are TRBV27 and TRBJ1-6, with 7 nucleotides matching TRBD1. The CDR3 length is 14 residues. The germline V gene encodes CDR1 MNHEY and CDR2 SMNVEV (reference sequence). The V gene end was trimmed by 6 bases and the J gene end by 9 bases; junction bases not matched to a gene: 8. The CDR3 sequence is CASSLDRESSPLHF. DNA for the CDR3: TGTGCCAGCAGCCTTGACAGGGAGAGTTCACCCCTCCACTTT.

The J gene is TRBJ1-3, the V gene TRBV5-1; D gene uncertain. From germline, CDR1 is SGHRS and CDR2 YFSETQ. The CDR3 loop spans 16 amino acids. With 0 bases removed from V and 0 bases from J, the gap between germline ends came to 10 bases. CDR3 coding DNA: TGCGCCAGCAGCTTGGCCTCTGGGTCCTCTGGAAACACCATATATTTT. Its translation is CASSLASGSSGNTIYF.

J is TRBJ1-1 and V is TRBV7-8, with D hard to call. Germline CDR1 reads SGHVS; CDR2 reads FQNEAQ. The CDR3 extends over 14 amino acids. V lost 1 base and J 0 bases, leaving 6 bases between the germline ends. Here the CDR3 DNA reads TGTGCCAGCAGCTTAGGGTGGTTGAACACTGAAGCTTTCTTT. This encodes CASSLGWLNTEAFF. Variable domain in full (rest from reference TRBV7-8 and TRBJ1-1): GAGVSQSPRYKVAKRGQDVALRCDPISGHVSLFWYQQALGQGPEFLTYFQNEAQLDKSGLPSDRFFAERPEGSVSTLKIQRTQQEDSAVYLCASSLGWLNTEAFFGQGTRLTVV.

The chain recombines TRBV12-5 with TRBJ2-1; D may be TRBD2 (5 bases). Trimming removed 4 bases at V and 4 bases at J, with 20 bases between. The CDR3 is 17 amino acids. Germline loops: CDR1 LGHNT, CDR2 FRNRAP. CDR3 region: CASGSPTDLAVYNEQFF. CDR3 in DNA: TGTGCTAGTGGTTCCCCTACAGACCTAGCAGTGTACAATGAGCAGTTCTTC.

The chain recombines TRBV14 with TRBJ2-1, with 12 bases matching TRBD2. This CDR3 has 16 residues. The ends lost 3 bases at V and 2 bases at J; junction bases unmatched: 2. Germline V CDR1 and CDR2: SGHDN, FVKESK. This CDR3 is CASSQTSGGPYNEQFF. The CDR3 DNA is TGTGCCAGCAGCCAGACTAGCGGGGGCCCCTACAATGAGCAGTTCTTC.

V and J are TRBV5-6 and TRBJ1-2; D is ambiguous. Trimming stripped 4 bases from V and 4 bases from J, with 11 bases between. CDR1 SGHDT and CDR2 YYEEEE come from the germline V gene. This CDR3 is 13 amino acids long. CDR3 amino acids: CASSVNRGYGYTF. CDR3 sequence (DNA): TGTGCCAGCAGCGTTAATCGGGGCTATGGCTACACCTTC.

This clone appeared a few times. This rearrangement joins TRBV9 to TRBJ1-4, with D possibly TRBD1 on 6 matching bases. The CDR3 is made up of 15 amino acids. Per the germline V gene, CDR1 is SGDLS and CDR2 is YYNGEE. Trimming cost V 0 bases and J 8 bases, with 14 bases left between them. The CDR3 region is CASSVDGTPREKLFF. CDR3 DNA: TGTGCCAGCAGCGTAGATGGGACACCACGAGAAAAACTGTTTTTT.

The V and J genes are TRBV4-1 and TRBJ2-5; 11 nucleotides line up with TRBD2. The CDR3 length is 18 residues. CDR1 is MGHRA and CDR2 is YSYEKL in the germline V gene. V lost 4 bases, J lost 5 bases, and 15 bases stayed unmatched. CDR3 nucleotides: TGCGCCAGCAGCCCGGGTGGGCTAGCGGGGGGAAAGGGGGAGACCCAGTACTTC. As protein: CASSPGGLAGGKGETQYF.

V is TRBV11-1 and J is TRBJ2-4, with TRBD2 identical over 8 bases. CDR3 length: 13 residues. Losses at the gene ends were 7 bases for V and 8 bases for J; bases not matched to a gene: 7. Germline values: CDR1 SGHAT, CDR2 FQDESV (reference sequence). The CDR3 sequence: CASNPSGGDIQYF. In DNA form, the CDR3 reads TGTGCCAGCAACCCCTCGGGGGGGGACATTCAGTACTTC.

This clone was observed a single time. The chain couples TRBV2 to TRBJ1-6; a weak D match, TRBD1 (6 bases). There are 18 residues in the CDR3. V lost 3 bases and J 0 bases, leaving 15 bases between the germline ends. Germline CDR1 is SNHLY and CDR2 is FYNNEI. The CDR3 reads CASSEPTGESSYNSPLHF. As DNA, the CDR3 is TGTGCCAGCAGTGAGCCGACAGGAGAGAGCTCCTATAATTCACCCCTCCACTTT.

CDR3 bases: TGTGCCAGCGGAGGGGCGACAGCGAACACTGAAGCTTTCTTT. Translating it yields CASGGATANTEAFF. The chain couples TRBV7-9 to TRBJ1-1, with a weak D call TRBD1 (5 bases). V was pared by 8 bases and J by 1 base, with 14 bases between. Germline V gives CDR1 SEHNR, CDR2 FQNEAQ (reference sequence). The CDR3 spans 14 residues.

As for this clone: At one end, the junction sequence differs from germline, possibly due to a read error. This sequence joins TRBV15 and TRBJ1-1; D is ambiguous. In germline, CDR1 is LNHNV, CDR2 YYDKDF (reference sequence). This CDR3 region has 14 residues. CDR3 sequence: CATSRDGPQEGVLF. Written as DNA, the CDR3 is TGTGCCACCAGCAGAGATGGTCCCCAAGAGGGCGTCCTCTTT. The whole variable domain, filled in from reference TRBV15 and TRBJ1-1, reads DAMVIQNPRYQVTQFGKPVTLSCSQTLNHNVMYWYQQKSSQAPKLLFHYYDKDFNNEADTPDNFQSRRPNTSFCFLDIRSPGLGDTAMYLCATSRDGPQEGVLFGQGTRLTVV.

This chain connects TRBV9 to TRBJ1-4, with a tentative D call TRBD1 (5 bases). The germline V gene encodes CDR1 SGDLS and CDR2 YYNGEE. The CDR3 spans 15 residues. Trimming took 4 bases from V and 10 from J, leaving 20 bases between them. CDR3: CASSSGLSRSGKLFF. The CDR3 DNA reads TGTGCCAGCAGCTCGGGACTTTCGAGATCGGGAAAACTGTTTTTT.

This chain connects TRBV5-6 to TRBJ2-1; 10 nucleotides line up with TRBD1. The V segment lost 3 bases and the J segment 5 bases; nucleotides outside the gene matches: 5. Per germline, CDR1 SGHDT and CDR2 YYEEEE. The length of the CDR3 is 15 residues. The DNA for the CDR3 is TGTGCCAGCAGCTCCGGACAGGGGGGCCACAATGAGCAGTTCTTC. Translating gives CASSSGQGGHNEQFF.

V is TRBV6-5 and J is TRBJ1-1, with D possibly TRBD1 on 5 matching bases. V lost 0 bases to trimming and J lost 4 bases, with 9 bases between them. From germline, CDR1 is MNHEY and CDR2 SVGAGI. The CDR3 sequence is 14 residues long. This chain's CDR3 is CASSYSPGSTEAFF. The CDR3 DNA sequence: TGTGCCAGCAGTTACTCTCCAGGGAGCACTGAAGCTTTCTTT.

In DNA, the CDR3 is TGTGCCAGCAGTTACGACAGGGACTCACCCCTCCACTTT. This codes for CASSYDRDSPLHF. The V and J genes are TRBV6-2 or TRBV6-3 and TRBJ1-6; 7 bases line up with TRBD1. The germline CDR1 and CDR2 sequences are MNHEY and SVGEGT. The V gene end was trimmed by 2 bases and the J gene end by 10 bases; junction bases not matched to a gene: 2. This CDR3 has 13 amino acids.

The table lists this clone with a few counts. The chain employs TRBV6-5 and TRBJ2-7, with 7 positions matching TRBD2. The CDR3 covers 15 residues. Germline loops: CDR1 MNHEY, CDR2 SVGAGI. The V and J ends lost 7 bases and 6 bases, in that order; junction bases with no gene match: 15. The chain's CDR3 is CASNGGVGGMREQYF. The CDR3 DNA reads TGTGCCAGCAACGGTGGAGTGGGAGGGATGCGCGAGCAGTACTTC.

The chain is built from TRBV2 and TRBJ2-4; D uncertain. Germline CDR1 SNHLY, CDR2 FYNNEI. The CDR3 consists of 11 residues. The V end lost 7 bases, the J end lost 7 bases, and 8 bases lay between the germline ends. The CDR3 nucleotides are TGTGCCAGCATCGCCGCTAACATTCAGTACTTC. It specifies CASIAANIQYF.

The chain recombines TRBV16 with TRBJ1-6; 9 bases line up with TRBD1. Germline V gene lookup returns CDR1 KGHSY and CDR2 FQNENV. This CDR3 has 15 amino acids. Losses at the gene ends were 2 bases for V and 10 bases for J; bases not matched to a gene: 6. The CDR3 DNA sequence: TGTGCCAGCAGCCAAGGACAGGGGAGTAGGTCACCCCTCCACTTT. This sequence encodes CASSQGQGSRSPLHF. The whole variable domain, remainder taken from reference TRBV16 and TRBJ1-6, is GEEVAQTPKHLVRGEGQKAKLYCAPIKGHSYVFWYQQVLKNEFKFLISFQNENVFDETGMPKERFSAKCLPNSPCSLEIQATKLEDSAVYFCASSQGQGSRSPLHFGNGTRLTVT.

The chain carries TRBV4-2 and TRBJ1-2, with a weak D call TRBD1 (6 bases). The germline V and J ends were trimmed by 1 base and 4 bases, with 10 bases remaining between them. The CDR3 covers 14 residues. Germline V CDR1 and CDR2: LGHNA, YNFKEQ. For the CDR3, the DNA is TGTGCCAGCAGCCAAGGGACAGTTTCCTATGGCTACACCTTC. It specifies CASSQGTVSYGYTF.

This chain joins TRBV6-1 and TRBJ1-5; D gene unclear. This CDR3 is built from 14 residues. Per the germline V gene, CDR1 is MNHNS and CDR2 is SASEGT. The V end was cut by 3 bases, the J end by 0 bases, with 6 bases between. CDR3 residues: CASSDRHSNQPQHF. In nucleotides, the CDR3 is TGTGCCAGCAGTGACAGACATAGCAATCAGCCCCAGCATTTT.

The chain joins TRBV19 to TRBJ1-1; weak D call: TRBD1 (5 bases). This CDR3 spans 15 amino acids. Trimming pared 7 bases from V and 0 bases from J, leaving 15 bases between. The germline CDR1 and CDR2 sequences are LNHDA and SQIVND (reference sequence). The CDR3 is CASTISGAVNTEAFF. The CDR3 DNA is TGTGCCAGTACCATAAGCGGGGCAGTGAACACTGAAGCTTTCTTT.